This is a list of T cell receptor beta chains from one sample in a study of shared clonotypes between healthy human individuals. Using immunoSEQ multiplex PCR, the repertoire was profiled, and TCRdb retains in-frame clones only, with some absent. The sample contains about 2.1 million clones, roughly 93% of which appear only once. What was sequenced was naive CD8+ T cells from PBMCs. These receptor sequences come from a man between 18 and 35 years old in good health. Some clones in this sample may be carry-over from other donors' samples. CDR3s include the opening cysteine and the closing phenylalanine or tryptophan. A D gene is named only where the DNA matches it firmly. The size field is filled for only some rows; it gives once, few, many or a size class.

j_call clone_size v_call d_call cdr3_aa cdr3_nt
TRBJ1-4 NA TRBV7-8 TRBD1 CASSYGTGVEKLFF TGTGCCAGCAGCTACGGGACAGGGGTTGAAAAACTGTTTTTT
TRBJ2-1 NA TRBV11-3 TRBD2 CASSHRGGTNNEQFF TGTGCCAGCAGCCACCGTGGGGGGACTAACAATGAGCAGTTCTTC
TRBJ2-5 NA TRBV15 NA CATSSRMGLQETQYF TGTGCCACCAGCAGTCGAATGGGACTCCAAGAGACCCAGTACTTC
TRBJ1-5 NA TRBV30 NA CARSWGLLDDPTKVGNQPQHF TGTGCCCGGAGTTGGGGGCTCTTGGACGACCCAACGAAGGTGGGCAATCAGCCCCAGCATTTT
TRBJ1-2 NA TRBV9 NA CASSDPRGWNYGYTF TGTGCCAGCAGCGACCCTCGGGGTTGGAACTATGGCTACACCTTC
TRBJ2-7 NA TRBV10-3 TRBD1 CAISESKQGFHEQYF TGTGCCATCAGTGAGTCGAAACAGGGGTTCCACGAGCAGTACTTC
TRBJ2-3 NA TRBV2 TRBD2 CASFGTSGSRSGTDTQYF TGTGCCAGCTTCGGGACTAGCGGGAGTCGGTCTGGCACAGATACGCAGTATTTT
TRBJ2-7 NA TRBV6-1 NA CASSDPRGAYYEQYF TGTGCCAGCAGTGACCCCCGGGGCGCGTATTACGAGCAGTACTTC
TRBJ2-7 NA TRBV27 NA CASSLGTFYEQYF TGTGCCAGCAGTTTGGGGACTTTCTACGAGCAGTACTTC
TRBJ2-3 NA TRBV28 NA CATSSTDTQYF TGTGCCACTTCTAGCACAGATACGCAGTATTTT
TRBJ2-1 NA TRBV27 TRBD2 CASSLGGRGGEQFF TGTGCCAGCAGTTTAGGCGGGAGAGGAGGTGAGCAGTTCTTC
TRBJ2-1 NA TRBV15 TRBD2 CATSRSEREEGNEQFF TGTGCCACCAGCAGATCAGAGCGGGAGGAGGGCAATGAGCAGTTCTTC
TRBJ2-7 NA TRBV7-9 TRBD1 CASSAQQGNGAYEQYF TGTGCCAGCAGCGCCCAACAGGGGAACGGGGCCTACGAGCAGTACTTC
TRBJ2-5 NA TRBV6-1 NA CASREGAQYF TGTGCCAGCAGAGAGGGGGCCCAGTACTTC
TRBJ1-5 NA TRBV7-9 NA CASSLAGGDQPQHF TGTGCCAGCAGCTTAGCCGGGGGGGATCAGCCCCAGCATTTT
TRBJ2-5 once TRBV7-6 NA CASSLDRGGGETQYF TGTGCCAGCAGCTTAGATCGGGGTGGTGGGGAGACCCAGTACTTC
TRBJ2-7 NA TRBV11-2 NA CASSLGNYEQYF TGTGCCAGCAGCTTAGGGAACTACGAGCAGTACTTC
TRBJ2-1 NA TRBV10-3 TRBD2 CAISERLAENNEQFF TGTGCCATCAGTGAGAGGCTAGCGGAGAACAATGAGCAGTTCTTC
TRBJ2-7 NA TRBV4-3 NA CASSQGYGFYEQYF TGCGCCAGCAGCCAAGGATACGGTTTCTACGAGCAGTACTTC
TRBJ2-7 NA TRBV27 TRBD1 CASSLRDRSYEQYF TGTGCCAGCAGTTTACGGGACAGAAGCTACGAGCAGTACTTC
TRBJ1-1 NA TRBV5-4 NA CASSPRAGLGDTEAFF TGTGCCAGCAGCCCTCGAGCGGGGCTGGGCGACACTGAAGCTTTCTTT
TRBJ2-1 NA TRBV7-9 TRBD2 CASSQEGLADSSYNEQFF TGTGCCAGCAGCCAAGAGGGACTAGCGGATAGCTCCTACAATGAGCAGTTCTTC
TRBJ2-1 once TRBV6-5 TRBD2 CASSYGTSGHPNEQFF TGTGCCAGCAGTTACGGGACTAGCGGACACCCCAATGAGCAGTTCTTC
TRBJ1-1 NA TRBV7-9 NA CASSLVPEMNTEAFF TGTGCCAGCAGCTTAGTTCCAGAAATGAACACTGAAGCTTTCTTT
TRBJ1-1 NA TRBV6-1 NA CATFTLFLNTEAFF TGTGCCACCTTTACTCTTTTTCTGAACACTGAAGCTTTCTTT
TRBJ2-2 NA TRBV27 NA CASSPSGELFF TGTGCCAGCAGTCCTTCCGGGGAGCTGTTTTTT
TRBJ2-1 NA TRBV4-2 NA CASSPSSGTGQGQFF TGTGCCAGCAGCCCGAGTAGCGGGACAGGGCAGGGGCAGTTCTTC
TRBJ2-7 NA TRBV19 TRBD2 CASSDQGRGSEQYF TGTGCCAGTAGTGACCAAGGGAGGGGCAGCGAGCAGTACTTC
TRBJ2-5 NA TRBV5-6 TRBD2 CASSYPSGEETQYF TGTGCCAGCAGCTACCCTAGCGGGGAAGAGACCCAGTACTTC
TRBJ1-2 NA TRBV7-9 TRBD1 CASSFGADRDYGYTF TGTGCCAGCAGCTTTGGGGCGGACAGGGACTATGGCTACACCTTC
TRBJ1-2 NA TRBV5-1 TRBD1 CASSYDRGDNYGYTF TGCGCCAGCAGCTATGACAGGGGGGACAACTATGGCTACACCTTC
TRBJ1-5 NA TRBV11-3 NA CASSFGRENQPQHF TGTGCCAGCAGCTTTGGCCGGGAAAATCAGCCCCAGCATTTT
TRBJ1-2 NA TRBV4-1 NA CASRITTETNYGYTF TGCGCCAGCCGCATAACGACAGAGACAAACTATGGCTACACCTTC
TRBJ2-7 NA TRBV27 NA CASRRMLGDYEQYF TGTGCCAGCAGAAGGATGTTGGGAGACTACGAGCAGTACTTC
TRBJ2-5 NA TRBV28 NA CASRPWASEYQETQYF TGTGCCAGCAGACCTTGGGCTAGCGAGTACCAAGAGACCCAGTACTTC
TRBJ2-5 NA TRBV6-1 TRBD1 CATHQGQLQETQYF TGTGCCACCCACCAGGGACAGCTCCAAGAGACCCAGTACTTC
TRBJ1-2 NA TRBV5-1 NA CASSDDRQILNYGYTF TGCGCCAGCAGCGATGATAGACAGATACTTAACTATGGCTACACCTTC
TRBJ1-2 NA TRBV4-3 NA CASSQDKVGWIGYTF TGCGCCAGCAGCCAAGATAAAGTTGGGTGGATAGGCTACACCTTC
TRBJ2-7 NA TRBV28 TRBD2 CASSLRGRVYEQYF TGTGCCAGCAGTTTGCGCGGGAGGGTTTACGAGCAGTACTTC
TRBJ1-3 NA TRBV7-8 NA CASSLSGISGNTIYF TGTGCCAGCAGCTTATCAGGGATAAGCGGAAACACCATATATTTT
TRBJ2-1 NA TRBV27 TRBD2 CASSTGLAGYNEQFF TGTGCCAGCAGTACTGGACTAGCGGGATACAATGAGCAGTTCTTC